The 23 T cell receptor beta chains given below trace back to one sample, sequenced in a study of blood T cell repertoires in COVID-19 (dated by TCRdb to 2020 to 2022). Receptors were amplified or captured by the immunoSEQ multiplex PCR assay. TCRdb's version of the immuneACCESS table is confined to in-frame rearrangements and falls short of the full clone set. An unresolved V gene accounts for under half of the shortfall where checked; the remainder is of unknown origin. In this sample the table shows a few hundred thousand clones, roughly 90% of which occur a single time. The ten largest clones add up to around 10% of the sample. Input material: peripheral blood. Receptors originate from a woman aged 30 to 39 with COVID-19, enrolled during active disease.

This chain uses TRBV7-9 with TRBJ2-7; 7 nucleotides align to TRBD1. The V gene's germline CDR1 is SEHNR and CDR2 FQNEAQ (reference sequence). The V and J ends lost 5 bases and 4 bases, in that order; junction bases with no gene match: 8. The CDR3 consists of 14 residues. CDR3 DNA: TGTGCCAGCAGCGACCGGGACAGAGGTTACGAGCAGTACTTC. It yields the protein CASSDRDRGYEQYF.

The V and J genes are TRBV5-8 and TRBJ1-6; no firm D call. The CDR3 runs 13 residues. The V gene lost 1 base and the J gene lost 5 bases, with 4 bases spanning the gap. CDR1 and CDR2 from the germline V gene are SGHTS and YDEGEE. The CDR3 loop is CASSLPNNSPLHF. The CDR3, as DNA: TGTGCCAGCAGCTTGCCAAATAATTCACCCCTCCACTTT.

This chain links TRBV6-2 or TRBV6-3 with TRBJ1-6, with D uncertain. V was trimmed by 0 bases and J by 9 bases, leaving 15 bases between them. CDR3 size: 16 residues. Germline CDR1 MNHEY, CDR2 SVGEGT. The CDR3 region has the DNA TGTGCCAGCAGTTACTCCTCGGGGATCATCAGTTCACCCCTCCACTTT. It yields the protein CASSYSSGIISSPLHF.

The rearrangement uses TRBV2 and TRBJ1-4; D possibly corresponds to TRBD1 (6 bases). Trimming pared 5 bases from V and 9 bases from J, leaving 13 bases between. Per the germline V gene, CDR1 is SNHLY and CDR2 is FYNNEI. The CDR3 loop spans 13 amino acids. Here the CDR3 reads CASSPGGGQKLFF. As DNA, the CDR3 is TGTGCCAGCAGTCCGGGGGGGGGCCAAAAACTGTTTTTT.

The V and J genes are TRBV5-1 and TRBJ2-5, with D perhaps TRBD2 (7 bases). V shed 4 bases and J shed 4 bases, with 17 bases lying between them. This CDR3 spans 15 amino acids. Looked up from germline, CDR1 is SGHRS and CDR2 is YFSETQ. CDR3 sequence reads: CASSPQQGGGETQYF. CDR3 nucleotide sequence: TGCGCCAGCAGCCCCCAACAGGGAGGGGGAGAGACCCAGTACTTC.

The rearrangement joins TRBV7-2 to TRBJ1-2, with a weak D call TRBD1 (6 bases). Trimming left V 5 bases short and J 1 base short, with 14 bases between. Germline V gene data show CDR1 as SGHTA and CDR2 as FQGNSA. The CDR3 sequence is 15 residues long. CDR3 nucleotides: TGTGCCAGCAGCCTGTGGACAGAAAGTAACTATGGCTACACCTTC. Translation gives CASSLWTESNYGYTF.

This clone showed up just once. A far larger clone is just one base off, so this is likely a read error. The CDR3 region has the DNA TGCGCCAGCAGCCCCGGGGAGCTGACCTACGAGCAGTTCTTC. Translating it yields CASSPGELTYEQFF. V gene TRBV10-2 combines with J gene TRBJ2-7, with D tentatively TRBD2 (5 bases). The J call may be faulty, since TRBJ2-1 better matches the DNA end. This CDR3 has 14 amino acids. The germline V gene encodes CDR1 WSHSY and CDR2 SAAADI.

This chain's CDR3 is CASSLVTSGDNEQFF. The CDR3 DNA reads as TGTGCCAGCAGCTTAGTAACTAGCGGAGACAATGAGCAGTTCTTC. V and J are TRBV7-8 and TRBJ2-1; the match to TRBD2 covers 8 bases. The CDR3 has 15 residues. The V gene end was trimmed by 1 base and the J gene end by 5 bases; junction bases not matched to a gene: 4. Germline loops: CDR1 SGHVS, CDR2 FQNEAQ.

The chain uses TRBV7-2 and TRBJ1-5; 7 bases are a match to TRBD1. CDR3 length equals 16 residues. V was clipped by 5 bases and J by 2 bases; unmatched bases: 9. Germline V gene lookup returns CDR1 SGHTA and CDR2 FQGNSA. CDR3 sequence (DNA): TGTGCCAGCAGCAAAGAGACAGGGTTGGGCAATCAGCCCCAGCATTTT. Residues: CASSKETGLGNQPQHF.

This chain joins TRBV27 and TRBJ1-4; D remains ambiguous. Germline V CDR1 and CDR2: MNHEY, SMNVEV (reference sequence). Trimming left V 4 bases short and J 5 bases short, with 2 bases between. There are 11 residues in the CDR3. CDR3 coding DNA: TGTGCCAGCAGTTCGAATGAAAAACTGTTTTTT. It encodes CASSSNEKLFF.

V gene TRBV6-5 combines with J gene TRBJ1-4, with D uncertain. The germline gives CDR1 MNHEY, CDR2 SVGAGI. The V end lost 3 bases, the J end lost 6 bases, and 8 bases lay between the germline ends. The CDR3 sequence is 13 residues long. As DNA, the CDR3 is TGTGCCAGCAGTTATGGGGAGGATGAAAAACTGTTTTTT. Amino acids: CASSYGEDEKLFF.

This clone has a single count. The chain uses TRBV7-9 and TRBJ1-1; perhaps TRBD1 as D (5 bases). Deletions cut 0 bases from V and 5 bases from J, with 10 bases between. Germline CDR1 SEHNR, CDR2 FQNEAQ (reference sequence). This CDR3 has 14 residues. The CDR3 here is CASSLAMEGTEAFF. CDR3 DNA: TGTGCCAGCAGCTTAGCGATGGAGGGGACTGAAGCTTTCTTT.

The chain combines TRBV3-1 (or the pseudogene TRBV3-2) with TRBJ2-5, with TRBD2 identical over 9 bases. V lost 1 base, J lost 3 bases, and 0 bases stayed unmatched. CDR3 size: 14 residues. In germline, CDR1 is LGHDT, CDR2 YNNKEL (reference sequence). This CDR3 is CASSQGLAEETQYF. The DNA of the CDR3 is TGTGCCAGCAGCCAAGGACTAGCGGAAGAGACCCAGTACTTC.

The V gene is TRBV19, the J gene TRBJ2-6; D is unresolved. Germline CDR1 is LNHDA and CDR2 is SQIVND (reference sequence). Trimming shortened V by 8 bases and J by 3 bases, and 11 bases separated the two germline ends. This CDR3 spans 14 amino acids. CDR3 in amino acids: CASSSGFGANVLTF. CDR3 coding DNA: TGTGCCAGTTCCTCAGGCTTTGGGGCCAACGTCCTGACTTTC.

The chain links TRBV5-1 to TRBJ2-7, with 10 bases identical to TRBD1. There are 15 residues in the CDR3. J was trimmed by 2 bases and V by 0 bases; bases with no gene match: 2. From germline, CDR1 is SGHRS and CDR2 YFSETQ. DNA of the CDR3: TGCGCCAGCAGCTTGGTCGGGACAGGGGCCTACGAGCAGTACTTC. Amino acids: CASSLVGTGAYEQYF.

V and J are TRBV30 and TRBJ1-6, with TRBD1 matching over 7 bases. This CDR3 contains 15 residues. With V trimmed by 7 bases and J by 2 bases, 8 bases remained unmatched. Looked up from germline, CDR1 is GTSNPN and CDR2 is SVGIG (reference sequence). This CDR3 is CAFLRGHPYNSPLHF. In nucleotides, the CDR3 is TGTGCCTTCTTAAGGGGGCACCCCTATAATTCACCCCTCCACTTT.

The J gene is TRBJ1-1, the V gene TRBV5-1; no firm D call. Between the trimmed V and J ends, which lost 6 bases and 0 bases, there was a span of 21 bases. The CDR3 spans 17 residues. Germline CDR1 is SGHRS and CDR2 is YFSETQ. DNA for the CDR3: TGCGCCAGCACCGAATGGCGGGGTTTTGGTATGAACACTGAAGCTTTCTTT. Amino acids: CASTEWRGFGMNTEAFF.

The CDR3 spells CASSTLTGQGYTF. CDR3 nucleotide sequence: TGTGCCAGCAGCACTCTAACTGGGCAAGGCTACACCTTC. The chain is built from TRBV5-6 and TRBJ1-2; D gene uncertain. The CDR3 is 13 amino acids. Trimming cost V 4 bases and J 8 bases, with 15 bases left between them. Germline values: CDR1 SGHDT, CDR2 YYEEEE.

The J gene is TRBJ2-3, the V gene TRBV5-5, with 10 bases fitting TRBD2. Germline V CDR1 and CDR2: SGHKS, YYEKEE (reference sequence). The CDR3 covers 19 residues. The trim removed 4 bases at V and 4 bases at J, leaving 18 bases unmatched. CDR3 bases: TGTGCCAGCAGCCCCGGAAAGTTTAGCGGGGGGTTCCTACCAGATACGCAGTATTTT. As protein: CASSPGKFSGGFLPDTQYF.

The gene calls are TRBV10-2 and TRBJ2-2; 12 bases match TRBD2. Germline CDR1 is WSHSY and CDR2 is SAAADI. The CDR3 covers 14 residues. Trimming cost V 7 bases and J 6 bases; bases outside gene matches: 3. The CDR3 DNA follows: TGCGCCAGCAACCCTAGCGGGGGGGCCGGGGAGCTGTTTTTT. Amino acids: CASNPSGGAGELFF.

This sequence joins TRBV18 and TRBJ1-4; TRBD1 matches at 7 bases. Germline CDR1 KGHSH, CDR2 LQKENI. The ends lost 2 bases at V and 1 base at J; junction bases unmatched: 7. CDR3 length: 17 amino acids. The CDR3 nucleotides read TGTGCCAGCTCACCAAAGTACTCAGGGGGAACTAATGAAAAACTGTTTTTT. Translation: CASSPKYSGGTNEKLFF.

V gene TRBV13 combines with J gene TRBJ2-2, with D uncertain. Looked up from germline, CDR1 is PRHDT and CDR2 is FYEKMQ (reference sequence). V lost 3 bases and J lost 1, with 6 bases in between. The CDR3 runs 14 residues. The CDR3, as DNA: TGTGCCAGCAGCTTTCTCGGGAACACCGGGGAGCTGTTTTTT. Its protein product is CASSFLGNTGELFF.

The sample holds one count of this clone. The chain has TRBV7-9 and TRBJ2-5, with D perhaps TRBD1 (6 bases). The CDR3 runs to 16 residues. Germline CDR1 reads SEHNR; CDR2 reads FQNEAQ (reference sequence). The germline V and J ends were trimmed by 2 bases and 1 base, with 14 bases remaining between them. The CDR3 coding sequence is TGTGCCAGCAGCTTATCCGCCTGGGGGCCCCAAGAGACCCAGTACTTC. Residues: CASSLSAWGPQETQYF.